A few counts support the clone carrying this T cell receptor beta chain. Antigen unknown. The record originates from a study of blood T cells in healthy people across ages. A sample-barcoded 5' primer and a J-beta primer mix were used in a second PCR of about 7 to 12 cycles. TCRdb ran MiXCR on the 5' RACE reads and lists one entry per CDR3 protein. In the table there are 870,000 or so distinct CDR3 sequences, more than 25% of which are singletons. Overall study findings and caveats: Researchers deemed the diversity estimates from one million T cells underestimates. TCR beta diversity, measured per million T cells, fell in a roughly linear way with age.

V was cut by 2 bases and J by 7 bases, with 8 bases left in between. Germline V CDR1 and CDR2: SGHTA, FQGNSA. This CDR3 contains 13 residues. The gene calls are TRBV7-2 and TRBJ2-2, with unresolved D. Sequencing used blood. The clonotype originates from a woman over 75 in good health. The CDR3 DNA sequence: TGTGCCAGCAGCTTAAAGAGAGGCGGGGAGCTGTTTTTT. Residues: CASSLKRGGELFF.